The 3 T cell receptor beta chains reported below all come from one sample, sequenced in a study of OX40 agonist ivuxolimab in advanced cancers. Measured with immunoSEQ multiplex PCR; TCRdb has only the in-frame clones, and not every one. Of tens of thousands of clones listed, roughly 82% were seen once; the top ten hold about 2.5%. Material: CD4+ or CD8+ T cells sorted from blood, obtained in a trial of the OX40 agonist ivuxolimab. The receptors were sampled from an adult with an advanced solid tumor such as melanoma, head and neck, liver or kidney cancer.

The V call is TRBV11-3, the J call TRBJ2-5; TRBD1 agrees at 9 bases. The trim removed 5 bases at V and 3 bases at J, leaving 4 bases unmatched. The CDR3 consists of 14 residues. CDR1 is SGHNT, CDR2 YENEEA, per germline. CDR3 sequence: CASSRRQGEETQYF. The CDR3 DNA sequence: TGTGCCAGCAGCCGTCGACAGGGGGAAGAGACCCAGTACTTC.

This clone was counted once. The chain's CDR3 is CASSLTRDTNQPQHF. CDR3 in DNA: TGTGCCAGTAGTCTAACCCGGGACACCAATCAGCCCCAGCATTTT. The chain has TRBV19 and TRBJ1-5; tentatively, D is TRBD1 (6 bases). CDR1 and CDR2 from the germline V gene are LNHDA and SQIVND (reference sequence). The CDR3 is 15 amino acids. With 5 bases removed from V and 3 bases from J, the gap between germline ends came to 14 bases.

This chain uses TRBV7-3 with TRBJ1-1; TRBD1 might be the D (5 bases). The germline V gene has CDR1 SGHTA and CDR2 FQGTGA. The CDR3 length is 14 residues. Trimming stripped 2 bases from V and 1 base from J, with 8 bases between. The CDR3 coding sequence is TGTGCCAGCAGCTTAGAGGGGAGGAACACTGAAGCTTTCTTT. Protein: CASSLEGRNTEAFF. Based on the CDR3 plus reference TRBV7-3 and TRBJ1-1, the full variable domain is GAGVSQTPSNKVTEKGKYVELRCDPISGHTALYWYRQSLGQGPEFLIYFQGTGAADDSGLPNDRFFAVRPEGSVSTLKIQRTERGDSAVYLCASSLEGRNTEAFFGQGTRLTVV.